This paragraph covers one TCR beta chain sequence. Authors' data handling: How many nucleated cells were present was estimated from reference gene primer amplification. The method was immunoSEQ multiplex PCR; TCRdb's version includes in-frame clones alone and lacks a portion of them. The V and J calls and clone size are taken from that table; D and trimming were inferred from the DNA. The data show under 150,000 clones, around 88% seen once. The CDR3 is 16 amino acids. Per the germline V gene, CDR1 is SGHTA and CDR2 is FQGNSA. V lost 1 base and J lost 4; bases outside the gene matches: 9. The data originate from a study of blood T cell repertoires in COVID-19. Overall study context: Donors in the United States, Italy and Spain gave samples during acute or convalescent COVID-19. Sources were T cells, B-cell-depleted T cells, or PBMCs; the material itself was cDNA or gDNA.

The V gene is TRBV7-2, the J gene TRBJ2-7, with TRBD2 identical over 8 bases. Sequences were obtained from peripheral blood. The sequence was obtained from a human donor in a cohort sampled during active COVID-19. The CDR3 region is CASSLGAGGLFYEQYF. CDR3 DNA: TGTGCCAGCAGCTTAGGGGCGGGGGGCCTCTTTTACGAGCAGTACTTC.